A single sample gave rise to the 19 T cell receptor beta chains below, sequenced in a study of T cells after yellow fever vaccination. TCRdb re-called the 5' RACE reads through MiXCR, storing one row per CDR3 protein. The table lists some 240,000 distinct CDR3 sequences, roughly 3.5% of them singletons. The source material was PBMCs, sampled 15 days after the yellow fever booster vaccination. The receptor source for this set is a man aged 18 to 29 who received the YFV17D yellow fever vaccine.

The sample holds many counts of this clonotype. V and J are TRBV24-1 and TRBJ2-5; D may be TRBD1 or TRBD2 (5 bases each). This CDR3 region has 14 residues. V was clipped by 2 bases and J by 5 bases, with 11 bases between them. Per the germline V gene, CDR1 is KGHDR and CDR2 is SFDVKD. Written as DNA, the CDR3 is TGTGCCACCAGTGATTCGGGACCACCGGAGACCCAGTACTTC. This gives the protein CATSDSGPPETQYF.

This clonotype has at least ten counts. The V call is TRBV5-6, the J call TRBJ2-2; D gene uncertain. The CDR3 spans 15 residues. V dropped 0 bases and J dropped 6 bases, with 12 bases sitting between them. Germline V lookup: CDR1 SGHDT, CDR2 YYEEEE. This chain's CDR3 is CASSLAILGPGELFF. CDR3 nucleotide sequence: TGTGCCAGCAGCTTGGCCATTCTGGGTCCCGGGGAGCTGTTTTTT.

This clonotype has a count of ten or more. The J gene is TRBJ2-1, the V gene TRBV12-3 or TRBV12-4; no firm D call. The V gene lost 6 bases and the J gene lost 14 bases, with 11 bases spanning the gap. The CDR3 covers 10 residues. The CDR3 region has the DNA TGTGCCAGCAGCAATGATCACAAGTTCTTC. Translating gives CASSNDHKFF.

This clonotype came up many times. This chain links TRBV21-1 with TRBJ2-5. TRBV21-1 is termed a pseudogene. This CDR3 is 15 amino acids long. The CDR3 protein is CASSSPRPSFPTQYF. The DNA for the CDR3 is TGTGCCAGCAGCTCACCGAGGCCGTCTTTCCCCACCCAGTACTTC.

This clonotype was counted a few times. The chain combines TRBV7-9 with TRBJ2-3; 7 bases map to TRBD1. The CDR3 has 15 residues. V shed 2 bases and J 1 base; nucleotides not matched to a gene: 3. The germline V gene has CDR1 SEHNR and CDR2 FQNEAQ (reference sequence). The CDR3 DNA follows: TGTGCCAGCAGCTTACCAGGACAGGGCACAGATACGCAGTATTTT. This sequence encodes CASSLPGQGTDTQYF.

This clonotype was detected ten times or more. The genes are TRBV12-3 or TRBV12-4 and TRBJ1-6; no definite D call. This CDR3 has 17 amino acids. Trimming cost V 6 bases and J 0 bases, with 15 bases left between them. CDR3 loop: CASSSRRASSYNSPLHF. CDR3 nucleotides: TGTGCCAGCAGCTCCCGGCGGGCAAGCTCCTATAATTCACCCCTCCACTTT.

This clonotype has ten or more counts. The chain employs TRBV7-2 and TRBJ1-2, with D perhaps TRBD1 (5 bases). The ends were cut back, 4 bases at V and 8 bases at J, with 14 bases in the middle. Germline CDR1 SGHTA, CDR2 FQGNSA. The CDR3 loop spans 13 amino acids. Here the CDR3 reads CASSSQRGVGYTF. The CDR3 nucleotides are TGTGCCAGCAGCTCGCAACGGGGGGTCGGCTACACCTTC.

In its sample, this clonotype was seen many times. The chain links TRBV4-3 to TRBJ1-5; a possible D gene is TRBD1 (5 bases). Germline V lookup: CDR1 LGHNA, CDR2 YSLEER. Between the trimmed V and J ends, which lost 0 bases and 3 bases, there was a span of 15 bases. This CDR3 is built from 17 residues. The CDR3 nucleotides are TGCGCCAGCAGCCAAGATTTGGCAGGGTACTACAATCAGCCCCAGCATTTT. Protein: CASSQDLAGYYNQPQHF.

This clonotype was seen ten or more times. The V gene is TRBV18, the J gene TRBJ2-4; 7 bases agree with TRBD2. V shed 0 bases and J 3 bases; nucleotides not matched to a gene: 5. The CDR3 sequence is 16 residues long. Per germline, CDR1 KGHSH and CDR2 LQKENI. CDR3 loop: CASSPPGGKVKNIQYF. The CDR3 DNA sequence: TGTGCCAGCTCACCACCGGGGGGGAAGGTCAAAAACATTCAGTACTTC.

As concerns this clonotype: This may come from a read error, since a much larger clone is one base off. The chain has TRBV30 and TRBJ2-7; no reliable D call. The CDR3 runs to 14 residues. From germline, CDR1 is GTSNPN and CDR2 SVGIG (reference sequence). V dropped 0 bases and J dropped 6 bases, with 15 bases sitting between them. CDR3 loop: CAWSVRGPPFEQYF. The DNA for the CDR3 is TGTGCCTGGAGTGTACGTGGTCCCCCCTTCGAGCAGTACTTC.

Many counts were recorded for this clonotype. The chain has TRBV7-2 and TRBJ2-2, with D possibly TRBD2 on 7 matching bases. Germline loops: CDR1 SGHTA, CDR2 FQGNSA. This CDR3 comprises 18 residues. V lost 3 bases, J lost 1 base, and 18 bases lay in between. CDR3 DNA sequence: TGTGCCAGCAGCTTTACGATACGGGGGGCGATGAACACCGGGGAGCTGTTTTTT. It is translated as CASSFTIRGAMNTGELFF.

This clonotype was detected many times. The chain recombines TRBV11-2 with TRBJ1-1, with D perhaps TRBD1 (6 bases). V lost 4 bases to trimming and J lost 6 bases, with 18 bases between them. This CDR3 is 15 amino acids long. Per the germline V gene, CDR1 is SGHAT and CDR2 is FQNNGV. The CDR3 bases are TGTGCCAGCAGCTCCGCCCGGAACAGGGTCGCTGAAGCTTTCTTT. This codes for CASSSARNRVAEAFF.

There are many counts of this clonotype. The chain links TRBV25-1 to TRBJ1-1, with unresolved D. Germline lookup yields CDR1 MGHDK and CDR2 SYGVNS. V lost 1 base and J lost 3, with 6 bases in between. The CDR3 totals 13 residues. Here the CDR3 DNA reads TGTGCCAGCAGTGAATCGACCTACACTGAAGCTTTCTTT. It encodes CASSESTYTEAFF.

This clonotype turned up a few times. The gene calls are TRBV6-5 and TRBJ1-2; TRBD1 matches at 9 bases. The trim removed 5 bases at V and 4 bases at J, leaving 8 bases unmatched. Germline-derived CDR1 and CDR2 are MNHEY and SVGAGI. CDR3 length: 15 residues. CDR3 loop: CASSIPGQGIYGYTF. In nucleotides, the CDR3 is TGTGCCAGCAGTATCCCGGGACAGGGAATCTATGGCTACACCTTC.

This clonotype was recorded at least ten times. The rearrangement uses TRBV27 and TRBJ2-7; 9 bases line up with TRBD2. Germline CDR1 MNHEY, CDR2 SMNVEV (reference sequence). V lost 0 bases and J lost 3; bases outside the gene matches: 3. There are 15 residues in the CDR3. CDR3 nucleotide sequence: TGTGCCAGCAGTTTATCGGGGACTAGCCACTACGAGCAGTACGTC. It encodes CASSLSGTSHYEQYV.

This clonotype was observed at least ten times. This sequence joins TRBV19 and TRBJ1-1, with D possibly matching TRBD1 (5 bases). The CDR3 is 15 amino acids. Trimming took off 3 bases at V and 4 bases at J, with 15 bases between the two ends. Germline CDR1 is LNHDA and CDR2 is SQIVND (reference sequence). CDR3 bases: TGTGCCAGTAGTATTATGGGACGCAAGACCACTGAAGCTTTCTTT. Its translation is CASSIMGRKTTEAFF.

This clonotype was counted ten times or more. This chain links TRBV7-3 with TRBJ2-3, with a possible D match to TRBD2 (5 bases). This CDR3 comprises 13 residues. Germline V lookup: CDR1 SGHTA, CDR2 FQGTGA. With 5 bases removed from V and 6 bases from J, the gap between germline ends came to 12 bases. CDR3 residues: CASSRPGSDTQYF. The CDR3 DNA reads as TGTGCCAGCAGCCGACCGGGATCTGATACGCAGTATTTT.

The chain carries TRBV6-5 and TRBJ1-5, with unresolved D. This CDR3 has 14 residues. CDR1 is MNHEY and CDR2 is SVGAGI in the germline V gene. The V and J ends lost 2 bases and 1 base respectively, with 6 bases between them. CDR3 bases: TGTGCCAGCAGTTACACCCTGAGCAATCAGCCCCAGCATTTT. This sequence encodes CASSYTLSNQPQHF.

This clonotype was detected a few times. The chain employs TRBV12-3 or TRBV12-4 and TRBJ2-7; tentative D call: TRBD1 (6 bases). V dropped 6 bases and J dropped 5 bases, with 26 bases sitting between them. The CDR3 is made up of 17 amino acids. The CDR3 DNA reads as TGTGCCAGCAGGGGCAGGGGCAGGGGCACATCCGTCCACGAGCAGTACTTC. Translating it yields CASRGRGRGTSVHEQYF.